Each of the 18 T cell receptor beta chains below was sequenced from the same sample in a study of T cell changes during pregnancy in multiple sclerosis. Clones were sequenced by immunoSEQ multiplex PCR, and TCRdb holds only the in-frame ones, with some missing. The data contain fewer than 40,000 clones, approximately 90% of them singletons. The starting material was CD8+ T cells from peripheral blood mononuclear cells, obtained before pregnancy. These receptors all come from a female donor with multiple sclerosis, enrolled in a pregnancy study.

V and J are TRBV6-5 and TRBJ1-5; 8 bases line up with TRBD1. The CDR3 spans 14 residues. Trimming took 5 bases from V and 7 from J; bases not matched to a gene: 7. CDR1 is MNHEY, CDR2 SVGAGI, per germline. In DNA, the CDR3 is TGTGCCAGCAGTCCAGGACAGGGTCGACAGCCCCAGCATTTT. It specifies CASSPGQGRQPQHF.

Here the CDR3 reads CASSGGQESADTQYF. Written as DNA, the CDR3 is TGTGCCAGCAGTGGGGGACAAGAAAGCGCAGATACGCAGTATTTT. The genes are TRBV28 and TRBJ2-3, with a tentative D call TRBD1 (6 bases). This CDR3 is built from 15 residues. V lost 5 bases and J lost 4, with 16 bases in between. Per the germline V gene, CDR1 is MDHEN and CDR2 is SYDVKM.

CDR3 DNA sequence: TGTGCCAGCAGCTCCGACACAGGCGGTAATGAAAAACTGTTTTTT. Translated: CASSSDTGGNEKLFF. V gene TRBV7-9 combines with J gene TRBJ1-4; D possibly corresponds to TRBD1 (5 bases). In germline, CDR1 is SEHNR, CDR2 FQNEAQ (reference sequence). This CDR3 is 15 amino acids long. V was pared by 4 bases and J by 4 bases, with 13 bases between.

The chain recombines TRBV19 with TRBJ1-2, with D uncertain. The CDR3 contains 10 residues. V was cut by 10 bases and J by 5 bases, with 8 bases left in between. The V gene's germline CDR1 is LNHDA and CDR2 SQIVND (reference sequence). CDR3 residues: CATLYYGYTF. The CDR3 nucleotides are TGTGCCACCCTCTATTATGGCTACACCTTC. The full variable domain, its missing parts supplied by reference TRBV19 and TRBJ1-2, is DGGITQSPKYLFRKEGQNVTLSCEQNLNHDAMYWYRQDPGQGLRLIYYSQIVNDFQKGDIAEGYSVSREKKESFPLTVTSAQKNPTAFYLCATLYYGYTFGSGTRLTVV.

The chain has TRBV19 and TRBJ2-5, with 7 bases lining up with TRBD2. This CDR3 region has 15 residues. The trim removed 5 bases at V and 4 bases at J, leaving 10 bases unmatched. Germline V gene data show CDR1 as LNHDA and CDR2 as SQIVND (reference sequence). The CDR3 loop is CASSPLGGSGETQYF. CDR3 bases: TGTGCCAGTAGTCCCCTGGGGGGGAGTGGAGAGACCCAGTACTTC.

J is TRBJ2-1 and V is TRBV5-4; 8 bases are shared with TRBD2. The CDR3 totals 15 residues. Germline loops: CDR1 SGHNT, CDR2 YYREEE (reference sequence). J lost 5 bases, V lost 6 bases, and 10 bases had no gene match. Here the CDR3 reads CASTGVAGGNNEQFF. Here the CDR3 DNA reads TGTGCCAGCACTGGTGTGGCGGGAGGAAACAATGAGCAGTTCTTC. The full variable domain, its missing parts supplied by reference TRBV5-4 and TRBJ2-1, is ETGVTQSPTHLIKTRGQQVTLRCSSQSGHNTVSWYQQALGQGPQFIFQYYREEENGRGNFPPRFSGLQFPNYSSELNVNALELDDSALYLCASTGVAGGNNEQFFGPGTRLTVL.

The V call is TRBV4-1, the J call TRBJ1-5; the D gene is possibly TRBD1 (5 bases). Looked up from germline, CDR1 is MGHRA and CDR2 is YSYEKL. The V and J ends lost 4 bases and 6 bases respectively, with 13 bases between them. The CDR3 consists of 14 residues. The CDR3 protein is CASSLARGSQPQHF. CDR3 DNA: TGCGCCAGCAGCCTCGCTAGGGGTAGTCAGCCCCAGCATTTT.

The chain couples TRBV4-1 to TRBJ2-1, with TRBD2 as a possible D gene (6 bases). Germline-derived CDR1 and CDR2 are MGHRA and YSYEKL. The V end was cut by 0 bases, the J end by 2 bases, with 8 bases between. This CDR3 region has 15 residues. The CDR3 DNA follows: TGCGCCAGCAGCCAAGATTCTAGCGCCTACAATGAGCAGTTCTTC. It is translated as CASSQDSSAYNEQFF.

The CDR3 here is CAWSSRGWVEQYF. CDR3 in DNA: TGTGCCTGGAGTTCCAGGGGATGGGTGGAGCAGTACTTC. V and J are TRBV30 and TRBJ2-7, with D maybe TRBD1 (6 bases). CDR3 length: 13 residues. The V gene lost 2 bases and the J gene lost 7 bases, with 15 bases spanning the gap. Germline V gene lookup returns CDR1 GTSNPN and CDR2 SVGIG (reference sequence).

The chain is built from TRBV25-1 and TRBJ2-1; 8 nucleotides line up with TRBD2. The CDR3 is 15 amino acids. V shed 2 bases and J 3 bases; nucleotides not matched to a gene: 3. CDR1 is MGHDK and CDR2 is SYGVNS in the germline V gene. The CDR3 is CASSEPGLDYNEQFF. The CDR3 region has the DNA TGTGCCAGCAGTGAACCGGGACTAGACTACAATGAGCAGTTCTTC.

V usage is TRBV6-1 and J usage is TRBJ2-2; D is unresolved. CDR3 length: 14 residues. V was trimmed by 3 bases and J by 4 bases, leaving 9 bases between them. Per the germline V gene, CDR1 is MNHNS and CDR2 is SASEGT. For the CDR3, the DNA is TGTGCCAGCAGTGAGCAGGCGCCCACCGGGGAGCTGTTTTTT. Translating it yields CASSEQAPTGELFF.

The CDR3 DNA reads as TGCAGTGCTAGAGTAGTGGATACGCAGTATTTT. This encodes CSARVVDTQYF. The chain links TRBV20-1 to TRBJ2-3, with D unclear. Trimming stripped 1 base from V and 6 bases from J, with 5 bases between. The CDR3 spans 11 residues. Germline CDR1 is DFQATT and CDR2 is SNEGSKA (reference sequence).

The rearrangement links TRBV12-5 to TRBJ1-3, with no clear D. Trimming stripped 0 bases from V and 1 base from J, with 13 bases between. CDR3 length: 17 residues. Looked up from germline, CDR1 is LGHNT and CDR2 is FRNRAP. The CDR3 sequence: CASGLVLGRRSGNTIYF. In nucleotides, the CDR3 is TGTGCTAGTGGTTTGGTACTAGGGAGACGGTCTGGAAACACCATATATTTT.

V is TRBV2 and J is TRBJ1-6, with D hard to call. CDR3 size: 12 residues. V shed 6 bases and J shed 7 bases, with 7 bases lying between them. Germline V gives CDR1 SNHLY, CDR2 FYNNEI. This chain's CDR3 is CASRPGNSPLHF. The CDR3 coding sequence is TGTGCCAGCAGGCCGGGAAATTCACCCCTCCACTTT.

The J gene is TRBJ2-5, the V gene TRBV7-9, with D perhaps TRBD1 (6 bases). Trimming took off 7 bases at V and 2 bases at J, with 20 bases between the two ends. This CDR3 has 16 amino acids. The germline CDR1 and CDR2 sequences are SEHNR and FQNEAQ (reference sequence). The CDR3 protein is CASNALGAHRQETQYF. In DNA, the CDR3 is TGTGCCAGCAATGCCTTGGGGGCGCATCGACAAGAGACCCAGTACTTC.

The chain is built from TRBV6-5 and TRBJ2-7, with 8 bases identical to TRBD2. Germline V CDR1 and CDR2: MNHEY, SVGAGI. J gave up 0 bases and V 0 bases, and 4 bases lay outside the gene matches. The CDR3 sequence is 16 residues long. The CDR3 loop reads CASSYSSGSSSYEQYF. Here the CDR3 DNA reads TGTGCCAGCAGTTACTCGAGCGGGAGCTCCTCCTACGAGCAGTACTTC.

The rearrangement joins TRBV4-2 to TRBJ2-1; D perhaps matches TRBD2 (6 bases). The CDR3 contains 17 residues. Looked up from germline, CDR1 is LGHNA and CDR2 is YNFKEQ. V was clipped by 4 bases and J by 4 bases, with 20 bases between them. CDR3 nucleotide sequence: TGTGCCAGCAGCCTAAGAAGGGCCCCGGAGGGGTACAATGAGCAGTTCTTC. Its protein product is CASSLRRAPEGYNEQFF.

V usage is TRBV6-4 and J usage is TRBJ2-6; 8 bases are shared with TRBD1. The germline V gene encodes CDR1 MRHNA and CDR2 SNTAGT. CDR3 length: 17 residues. J was trimmed by 1 base and V by 3 bases; bases with no gene match: 5. CDR3 nucleotide sequence: TGTGCCAGCAGTGAGGCAGGGGGCGCTTCTGGGGCCAACGTCCTGACTTTC. Its translation: CASSEAGGASGANVLTF.